These 4 T cell receptor beta chains share one sample of origin, sequenced in a study of OX40 agonist ivuxolimab in advanced cancers. Using immunoSEQ multiplex PCR, the repertoire was profiled, and TCRdb retains in-frame clones only, with some absent. The sample lists about 64,000 clones, approximately 90% occurring once. Sequenced material: CD4+ or CD8+ T cells sorted from blood, taken in a trial of the OX40 agonist ivuxolimab. These TCRs come from an adult with an advanced solid tumor such as melanoma, head and neck, liver or kidney cancer.

The chain is built from TRBV27 and TRBJ2-4; possibly TRBD2 for D (5 bases). The CDR3 spans 16 residues. Germline CDR1 reads MNHEY; CDR2 reads SMNVEV (reference sequence). The V and J ends lost 5 bases and 0 bases respectively, with 14 bases between them. The CDR3 here is CASSPQRTQAKNIQYF. CDR3 nucleotides: TGTGCCAGCAGTCCCCAGCGGACGCAAGCCAAAAACATTCAGTACTTC.

The chain uses TRBV2 and TRBJ2-1; TRBD1 might be the D (7 bases). Germline V lookup: CDR1 SNHLY, CDR2 FYNNEI. With 1 base removed from V and 8 bases from J, the gap between germline ends came to 15 bases. This CDR3 is 15 amino acids long. The CDR3 loop reads CASSEEEGAGHEQFF. For the CDR3, the DNA is TGTGCCAGCAGTGAAGAGGAGGGGGCTGGCCATGAGCAGTTCTTC.

V usage is TRBV5-4 and J usage is TRBJ2-7; D is unclear. V was cut by 1 base and J by 1 base, with 6 bases left in between. Germline values: CDR1 SGHNT, CDR2 YYREEE (reference sequence). The length of the CDR3 is 13 residues. CDR3 residues: CASSLSASYEQYF. CDR3 in DNA: TGTGCCAGCAGCTTGTCAGCTTCCTACGAGCAGTACTTC.

The rearrangement uses TRBV18 and TRBJ2-5, with 10 bases fitting TRBD2. Germline V gene data show CDR1 as KGHSH and CDR2 as LQKENI. With 2 bases clipped from V and 1 base from J, the junction kept 4 bases outside the gene matches. CDR3 length: 16 residues. The CDR3 sequence is CASSPLAGGGQETQYF. In DNA, the CDR3 is TGTGCCAGCTCACCATTAGCGGGAGGCGGCCAAGAGACCCAGTACTTC.